The clone carrying this T cell receptor (beta chain) has at least ten counts. Cells stained for CD3, CD4, CD8, CD45RA, CD27 and viability were sorted into four CD45RA/CD27 subsets. The beta constant-region primer was an equimolar mix of two oligonucleotides covering TRBC1 and TRBC2. Four rounds of PCR amplified the ligated cDNA using nested alpha and beta constant-region primers plus SP2. MiXCR was run by TCRdb on the UMI-ligation and nested PCR reads, yielding one entry per CDR3 protein. The sample has about 18,000 distinct CDR3 sequences, about 9% seen once. V was clipped by 0 bases and J by 9 bases; unmatched bases: 10. Germline CDR1 is DFQATT and CDR2 is SNEGSKA (reference sequence). CDR3 size: 14 residues. The data were taken from a study of naive and memory T cell subsets.

The material sequenced was central memory CD8+ T cells from blood. This chain links TRBV20-1 with TRBJ1-2; 7 positions agree with TRBD1. The receptor's source is a human donor in good health. CDR3 residues: CSARDRDSSVSYTF. CDR3 coding DNA: TGCAGTGCTAGAGATAGGGACAGTTCAGTCAGCTACACCTTC.